A selection of T cell receptor beta chains follows, all from one sample in a study of shared clonotypes between healthy human individuals. This table comes from immunoSEQ multiplex PCR, and its TCRdb copy is limited to in-frame clones, with some not included. The sample shows about 680,000 clones, around 78% of them seen only once. Material: memory CD4+ T cells sorted from blood. All receptors derive from a woman aged 30 to 39 in good health. Both conserved end residues are part of each CDR3. A D gene is named only where the DNA matches it firmly. Only some rows state a clone size, as once, few, many or a class for expanded clones.

clone size | J gene | D gene | V gene | CDR3 DNA | CDR3 protein
- | TRBJ2-3 | - | TRBV27 | TGTGCCAGCCCCCTTCCATCTAGCACAGATACGCAGTATTTT | CASPLPSSTDTQYF
- | TRBJ2-3 | - | TRBV11-2 | TGTGCCAGCAGCTTGGTAAGGGACACAGATACGCAGTATTTT | CASSLVRDTDTQYF
- | TRBJ2-3 | - | TRBV9 | TGTGCCAGCAGCGTAGAGTTGGCTAGCCCTTTTAGCACAGATACGCAGTATTTT | CASSVELASPFSTDTQYF
- | TRBJ2-2 | - | TRBV28 | TGTGCCAGCAGTTTAAGGGGACCCGCCCGGGCCGGGGAGCTGTTTTTT | CASSLRGPARAGELFF
- | TRBJ2-5 | TRBD1 | TRBV18 | TGTGCCAGCTCACCACCCGCGGGGAATCAAGGACAGGGAGAGACCCAGTACTTC | CASSPPAGNQGQGETQYF
- | TRBJ2-3 | TRBD1 | TRBV11-3 | TGTGCCAGCAGCCCCACAGGGGGCCCCGCAGATACGCAGTATTTT | CASSPTGGPADTQYF
- | TRBJ2-7 | - | TRBV28 | TGTGCCAGCAGTTACCCGGGCCAAATCTACGAGCAGTACTTC | CASSYPGQIYEQYF
- | TRBJ2-7 | - | TRBV20-1 | TGCAGTGCTAGTTACAACTACGAGCAGTACTTC | CSASYNYEQYF
- | TRBJ2-1 | TRBD2 | TRBV10-3 | TGTGCCATCAGTTTCGACCGGGACTACGGCGAGCAGTTCTTC | CAISFDRDYGEQFF
few | TRBJ2-1 | - | TRBV5-1 | TGCGCCAGCGCCATCGACTCGAGCTCCTACAATGAGCAGTTCTTC | CASAIDSSSYNEQFF
- | TRBJ1-1 | - | TRBV6-4 | TGTGCCACTGGGGTGGGGCCGGTAAGTACTGAAGCTTTCTTT | CATGVGPVSTEAFF
- | TRBJ1-2 | TRBD1 | TRBV2 | TGTGCCAGCAGCCGACGGGACAGAGGAGGCTACACCTTC | CASSRRDRGGYTF
- | TRBJ2-7 | - | TRBV7-9 | TGTGCCAGCAGCTTAGATCGAGATAGCTCCTACGAGCAGTACTTC | CASSLDRDSSYEQYF
- | TRBJ2-7 | - | TRBV27 | TGTGCCAGCAGTTCCGTGACTAGTCCGCACGAGCAGTACTTC | CASSSVTSPHEQYF
once | TRBJ2-3 | TRBD2 | TRBV30 | TGTGCCTGGACTAGCGGGAGCACAGATACGCAGTATTTT | CAWTSGSTDTQYF
- | TRBJ2-5 | TRBD1 | TRBV5-1 | TGCGCCAGCAGCTTGGAAGCAGGGGGCCATGAGACCCAGTACTTC | CASSLEAGGHETQYF
few | TRBJ2-7 | - | TRBV6-6 | TGTGCCAGCAGGTCCCCGGGGGAAAGCTCCTACGAGCAGTACTTC | CASRSPGESSYEQYF
few | TRBJ2-4 | TRBD1 | TRBV5-1 | TGCGCCAGCACTGGACAGGGAAGGAACATTCAGTACTTC | CASTGQGRNIQYF
- | TRBJ1-2 | TRBD1 | TRBV6-1 | TGTGCCAGCAGAGTACAGGGGGCGATACTAGGCTACACCTTC | CASRVQGAILGYTF
- | TRBJ1-5 | - | TRBV5-1 | TGCGCCAGCAGCTTGGAGGGGATCAATCAGCCCCAGCATTTT | CASSLEGINQPQHF
once | TRBJ2-3 | TRBD2 | TRBV5-1 | TGCGCCAGCAGCAGACGGTCCCCTAGCGGGGCCGGGTCCGATACGCAGTATTTT | CASSRRSPSGAGSDTQYF
many | TRBJ2-1 | - | TRBV6-4 | TGTGCCAGCAGTGAACTAGCAAACAATGAGCAGTTCTTC | CASSELANNEQFF